This T cell receptor (beta chain) was retrieved from a study of cytomegalovirus exposure and HLA in healthy donors. Study-level findings and limits: The study had only CMV serostatus as immune exposure information. A missense DCLRE1C variant was associated with V- and J-gene trimming of TCR beta chains in a later analysis, and an independent cohort replicated the association. Some V segments (TRBV6-2 and TRBV6-3 among them) were excluded as indistinguishable.

Nominal health characterized the donors when sampled, though unrecorded immune exposures were likely. Unmatched junction bases numbered 3, after V lost 4 bases and J lost 5 bases. The CDR3 is made up of 15 amino acids. Per the germline V gene, CDR1 is SEHNR and CDR2 is FQNEAQ (reference sequence). The table lists this clone with a count of one. What it recognizes is unknown. A multiplex PCR was run with 60 Vbeta primers and 13 Jbeta primers. Sequenced by immunoSEQ multiplex PCR; TCRdb stores in-frame clones only, minus some. The sample lists about 150,000 clones, about two thirds occurring once. The sample comprised PBMCs. This chain uses TRBV7-9 with TRBJ2-1; 12 bases are shared with TRBD2. This receptor was taken from a man in his fifties in good health and CMV-seropositive. The CDR3 reads CASSSLAGGDNEQFF. CDR3 DNA sequence: TGTGCCAGCAGCTCACTAGCGGGGGGTGACAATGAGCAGTTCTTC.